This T cell receptor beta chain was captured by sequencing in a study of cytomegalovirus exposure and HLA in healthy donors. The study ran its PCR with 60 Vbeta and 13 Jbeta primers. Assay used: immunoSEQ multiplex PCR; TCRdb lists only in-frame clones, some missing. The sample has 100,000 to 150,000 clones; about four fifths are singletons. Trimming cost V 7 bases and J 2 bases, with 10 bases left between them. This CDR3 comprises 13 residues. The germline CDR1 and CDR2 sequences are MDHEN and SYDVKM. This receptor was taken from a man under 40 in good health and CMV-seronegative. Sequencing was carried out using PBMCs. This chain joins TRBV28 and TRBJ2-3; D possibly corresponds to TRBD1 (6 bases). CDR3 coding DNA: TGTGCCAGCACGGACAGCAACACAGATACGCAGTATTTT. Protein: CASTDSNTDTQYF.